The T cell receptor (beta chain) described here comes from a study of T cells after posttransplantation cyclophosphamide. This CDR3 spans 19 amino acids. V gave up 7 bases and J gave up 8 bases, with 35 bases separating them. Germline CDR1 is WSHSY and CDR2 is SAAADI. This related bone marrow graft donor gave peripheral blood on the day of marrow donation. General study points: Recipient CMV seropositivity and CMV reactivation strongly tracked TRB clonality. Donor CD8+ memory clones often dominated recipient blood repertoires at later times.

Here immunoSEQ multiplex PCR was the method, and the copy in TCRdb shows in-frame clones only, minus some. The sample has approximately 25,000 clones, none seen only once. This clone occurred many times. Its target is not known. This sequence joins TRBV10-2 and TRBJ1-1; D is undetermined. This TCR derives from a woman in her 50s in good health, CMV-negative, and a related stem cell transplant donor. Sequencing was carried out using PBMCs. The CDR3 loop reads CASNTLEYPLRNKKEEAFF. In DNA, the CDR3 is TGCGCCAGCAATACTTTAGAGTACCCTTTGCGAAACAAGAAGGAGGAAGCTTTCTTT.